Listed below are T cell receptor beta chains from one sample, sequenced in a study of persistence of HIV-infected CD4 T cells. Using immunoSEQ multiplex PCR, the repertoire was profiled, and TCRdb retains in-frame clones only, with some absent. In the table there are more than 35,000 clones, around 80% of which are singletons. No cognate antigen is known for these TCRs. The sequencing here drew on CD4+ T cells sorted from PBMCs after 18-hour stimulation, taken from a patient who received antiretroviral therapy. The receptors were sampled from an adult man with HIV who was CMV-seropositive. CDR3s include the opening cysteine and the closing phenylalanine or tryptophan. The D gene is left open where the match is weak. A row's size may be missing; if present it is once, few, many or a size class.

J gene | D gene | V gene | clone size | CDR3 DNA | CDR3 protein
TRBJ1-1 | NA | TRBV18 | NA | TGTGCCAGCTCACCAGAGGGGTTCAACACTGAAGCTTTCTTT | CASSPEGFNTEAFF
TRBJ2-2 | TRBD1 | TRBV9 | NA | TGTGCCAGCAGCGCCGGACAAGGGGGCCACCGGGAGCTGTTTTTT | CASSAGQGGHRELFF
TRBJ1-5 | NA | TRBV27 | NA | TGTGCCAGCAGTTTACGGCCAGGCACCAATCAGCCCCAGCATTTT | CASSLRPGTNQPQHF
TRBJ1-6 | NA | TRBV7-8 | NA | TGTGCCAGCAGCTTAGGCGAGCGAAGCTCCTATAATTCACCCCTCCACTTT | CASSLGERSSYNSPLHF
TRBJ2-5 | TRBD1 | TRBV7-9 | NA | TGTGCCAGCAGTTCGACAGGGGGCCGGGAGACCCAGTACTTC | CASSSTGGRETQYF
TRBJ2-2 | NA | TRBV5-1 | NA | TGCGCCAGCAGCTCGGGCACGGCTTTCACCGGGGAGCTGTTTTTT | CASSSGTAFTGELFF
TRBJ1-2 | TRBD1 | TRBV9 | NA | TGTGCCAGCAGCCTACAGGGGAACTATGGCTACACCTTC | CASSLQGNYGYTF
TRBJ1-5 | TRBD1 | TRBV2 | NA | TGTGCCACCAACGGAGGGGGCGGGGGCGGGGGCAATCAGCCCCAGCATTTT | CATNGGGGGGGNQPQHF
TRBJ1-3 | NA | TRBV15 | NA | TGTGCCACCAGCAGAGGGGACGGAGAGGACACCATATATTTT | CATSRGDGEDTIYF
TRBJ1-1 | NA | TRBV9 | NA | TGTGCCAGCAGCCGGATGAACACTGAAGCTTTCTTT | CASSRMNTEAFF
TRBJ1-6 | TRBD1 | TRBV27 | NA | TGTGCCAGCAGTTCTGACAGGGACGGCTCACCCCTCCACTTT | CASSSDRDGSPLHF
TRBJ2-5 | NA | TRBV19 | NA | TGTGCCAGTAGTATAGTCAGCCAAGAGACCCAGTACTTC | CASSIVSQETQYF
TRBJ2-2 | NA | TRBV5-1 | NA | TGCGCCAGCAGCTTTTCCGGGACCGCGAACACCGGGGAGCTGTTTTTT | CASSFSGTANTGELFF
TRBJ2-7 | NA | TRBV2 | NA | TGTGCCAGCAGCTTAAACGAAGACGAGCAGTACTTC | CASSLNEDEQYF
TRBJ2-1 | TRBD1 | TRBV18 | NA | TGTGCCAGCTCATCAGGAGGGACAGGGGGCAACAATGAGCAGTTCTTC | CASSSGGTGGNNEQFF
TRBJ2-1 | TRBD2 | TRBV19 | NA | TGTGCCAGTACCTACCGCCGGGGGGTTGGCAATGAGCAGTTCTTC | CASTYRRGVGNEQFF
TRBJ1-5 | NA | TRBV16 | few | TGTGCCAGCAGCCAAGGGAATAGCAATCAGCCCCAGCATTTT | CASSQGNSNQPQHF
TRBJ2-4 | NA | TRBV27 | NA | TGTGCCAGCAGTTTAACTTGGGGTAACATTCAGTACTTC | CASSLTWGNIQYF
TRBJ2-6 | NA | TRBV7-9 | once | TGTGCCAGCACCATGACAACGATCAACTCTGGGGCCAACGTCCTGACTTTC | CASTMTTINSGANVLTF
TRBJ2-2 | NA | TRBV19 | NA | TGTGCCAGTAGCCTGGGACGGACAATGGGCACCGGGGAGCTGTTTTTT | CASSLGRTMGTGELFF
TRBJ1-5 | NA | TRBV18 | NA | TGTGCCAGCTCACCAGGGGAGGGGGTCGGGCAGCCCCAGCATTTT | CASSPGEGVGQPQHF
TRBJ2-1 | NA | TRBV5-1 | NA | TGCGCCAGCAGGCCCGGGACCGGAGAATGGGGTGAGCAGTTCTTC | CASRPGTGEWGEQFF
TRBJ2-1 | NA | TRBV20-1 | NA | TGCAGTGCTAGGGGGGCTATAGAGCAGTTCTTC | CSARGAIEQFF
TRBJ1-6 | TRBD1 | TRBV19 | NA | TGTGCCACCAGGGAGACAGGGTACAAAGGAGGCGCGTATAATTCACCCCTCCACTTT | CATRETGYKGGAYNSPLHF
TRBJ1-2 | TRBD1 | TRBV19 | NA | TGTGCCAGTATGACCCGGGACAGGGCTGTGTACACCTTC | CASMTRDRAVYTF
TRBJ2-2 | NA | TRBV7-3 | NA | TGTGCCAGCAGCTTAAGTGGTCGACCGAGAACGAACACCGGGGAGCTGTTTTTT | CASSLSGRPRTNTGELFF
TRBJ1-5 | TRBD1 | TRBV6-5 | few | TGTGCCAGCACCTGGGACAGACATAATCAGCCCCAGCATTTT | CASTWDRHNQPQHF
TRBJ1-2 | TRBD1 | TRBV12-3/TRBV12-4 | NA | TGTGCCAGCAGCCCGACAGGGTCCCGGGGCTACACCTTC | CASSPTGSRGYTF
TRBJ2-2 | NA | TRBV18 | NA | TGTGCCAGCTCACCATCGGTCGGGACGGAGGCGAACACCGGGGAGCTGTTTTTT | CASSPSVGTEANTGELFF
TRBJ2-7 | TRBD1 | TRBV29-1 | medium-sized | TGCAGCGCCCGGGGGACAGGGGCCAAAAGCTCCTACGAGCAGTACTTC | CSARGTGAKSSYEQYF
TRBJ1-6 | NA | TRBV30 | NA | TGTGCCTGGAACATACACTCCGTGGGTTCACCCCTCCACTTT | CAWNIHSVGSPLHF
TRBJ1-1 | TRBD1 | TRBV27 | NA | TGTGCCAGCAGCCCCACAGGGGGAAGGAACACTGAAGCTTTCTTT | CASSPTGGRNTEAFF
TRBJ1-1 | NA | TRBV7-3 | NA | TGTGCCAGCAGCCTCCGACGCGCCACTGAAGCTTTCTTT | CASSLRRATEAFF
TRBJ2-7 | TRBD2 | TRBV14 | few | TGTGCCAGCAGCCCGGGACTAGCGGGGGGTACTTACGAGCAGTACTTC | CASSPGLAGGTYEQYF
TRBJ2-1 | TRBD1 | TRBV11-1 | NA | TGTGCCAGCAGCTCCGGGACAGGGAATGAGCAGTTCTTC | CASSSGTGNEQFF
TRBJ2-3 | NA | TRBV6-6 | NA | TGTGCCAGCAGACCTCAGGGTTTTAGGGACACAGATACGCAGTATTTT | CASRPQGFRDTDTQYF
TRBJ2-7 | TRBD1 | TRBV2 | NA | TGTGCCACTCGGGACAGCTCTTACGAGCAGTACTTC | CATRDSSYEQYF
TRBJ2-2 | TRBD1 | TRBV27 | NA | TGTGCCAGCAGTACAACCGACAGGGCGTGGGCCGGGGAGCTGTTTTTT | CASSTTDRAWAGELFF
TRBJ1-2 | NA | TRBV28 | NA | TGTGCCACCTTGTTCTATGGCTACACCTTC | CATLFYGYTF
TRBJ2-7 | TRBD1 | TRBV19 | NA | TGTGCCAGTAGTTCCGGGGACAGGGACGAGCAGTACTTC | CASSSGDRDEQYF
TRBJ2-7 | NA | TRBV11-3 | NA | TGTGCCAGCAGCGCCAGGGGATACTACGAGCAGTACTTC | CASSARGYYEQYF
TRBJ1-5 | NA | TRBV19 | once | TGTGCCAGTAGTGACGGGTCCTATGCTAGCAATCAGCCCCAGCATTTT | CASSDGSYASNQPQHF
TRBJ2-3 | TRBD2 | TRBV20-1 | NA | TGCAGTGCTAGTAGGGGAGGGGGCACAGATACGCAGTATTTT | CSASRGGGTDTQYF
TRBJ1-2 | NA | TRBV6-5 | few | TGTGCCAGCACTCGGCAAAGGGGAGAGGGCTACACCTTC | CASTRQRGEGYTF
TRBJ2-7 | TRBD1 | TRBV6-1 | NA | TGTGCCAGCAGTGAAGCCGTAACGGACAGGGTGCAGTACTTC | CASSEAVTDRVQYF
TRBJ2-1 | TRBD1 | TRBV9 | NA | TGTGCCAGCAGCTCCAGGACAGGGGTGCCTGAGCAGTTCTTC | CASSSRTGVPEQFF
TRBJ2-3 | TRBD2 | TRBV4-2 | NA | TGTGCCAGCAGCCCTCTGGGACTAGCGGGGGGGGATACTAGCACAGATACGCAGTATTTT | CASSPLGLAGGDTSTDTQYF
TRBJ1-3 | NA | TRBV14 | NA | TGTGCCAGCAGCCAAGATTATGGGGCAGACACCATATATTTT | CASSQDYGADTIYF
TRBJ1-2 | NA | TRBV2 | NA | TGTGCCAGCAGTGAGGCAGATACTATGTATGGCTACACCTTC | CASSEADTMYGYTF
TRBJ2-1 | NA | TRBV28 | NA | TGTGCCAGCAGTTTATTTAGCCGGGATGAGCAGTTCTTC | CASSLFSRDEQFF
TRBJ2-6 | NA | TRBV25-1 | NA | TGTGCCAGCAGTGCCTCGGGGGCCAACGTCCTGACTTTC | CASSASGANVLTF
TRBJ2-2 | NA | TRBV19 | NA | TGTGCCAGTAGTACCCACAGAAGAGCGAACACCGGGGAGCTGTTTTTT | CASSTHRRANTGELFF
TRBJ1-5 | NA | TRBV6-6 | NA | TGTGCCAGCAGTCGTCTCGAACAGGCGAGGAGCAATCAGCCCCAGCATTTT | CASSRLEQARSNQPQHF
TRBJ1-4 | TRBD1 | TRBV5-1 | NA | TGCGCCAGCAGCGGGGCCGGGGGACAGGGGGCGGCTAATGAAAAACTGTTTTTT | CASSGAGGQGAANEKLFF
TRBJ2-2 | NA | TRBV7-9 | NA | TGTGCCAGCAGCTTAGCGGGACATACGAACACCGGGGAGCTGTTTTTT | CASSLAGHTNTGELFF
TRBJ2-1 | NA | TRBV15 | NA | TGTGCCACCAGCACGGTGGGTGGTTACTACAATGAGCAGTTCTTC | CATSTVGGYYNEQFF
TRBJ2-1 | NA | TRBV7-9 | NA | TGTGCCACCAAGACGGGAAATGAGCAGTTCTTC | CATKTGNEQFF
TRBJ2-3 | NA | TRBV7-3 | NA | TGTGCCAGCAGCTTAATGGGCAGTCCTGGCACAGATACGCAGTATTTT | CASSLMGSPGTDTQYF
TRBJ2-7 | TRBD1 | TRBV28 | NA | TGTGCCAGCAACTATGGGACAGGGGGCCGCGAGCAGTACTTC | CASNYGTGGREQYF
TRBJ1-3 | NA | TRBV12-5 | NA | TGTGCTAGTGGTCCGGGTATCTCTGGAAACACCATATATTTT | CASGPGISGNTIYF